The T cell receptor (beta chain) under discussion was sequenced for a study of T cell responses to AZD1222 COVID-19 vaccine. Profiling relied on immunoSEQ multiplex PCR, and the TCRdb table lists in-frame clones only, not all of them. The sample includes 95,000 to 150,000 clones, less than 95% of them seen just once. The germline V gene has CDR1 KGHSH and CDR2 LQKENI. The CDR3 length is 13 residues. V was cut by 5 bases and J by 6 bases, with 10 bases left in between. Notes on this clone: Its antigen is undetermined.

Study-wide results and caveats: Spike-specific TCR depth and breadth grew after two AZD1222 doses. Clonal diversity was possibly underestimated, and white British individuals and females predominated among donors. Distributed over spike, vaccine-associated CD4 TCRs predominated at 160-218 and 743-854.

The specimen was peripheral blood, collected on day 0 of MenACWY control vaccination. The rearrangement joins TRBV18 to TRBJ1-4, with D possibly TRBD1 on 6 matching bases. The sequence was obtained from an adult in good health. The CDR3 nucleotides read TGTGCCAGCTCAAAACAGGGCTATGAAAAACTGTTTTTT. This gives the protein CASSKQGYEKLFF.